The TCR beta chain under discussion was sequenced for a study of T cell clonality in common variable immunodeficiency. Study observations and caveats: In common variable immunodeficiency, TCR beta chains reportedly carried fewer deletions and N-nucleotide insertions. Compared with healthy controls, CVID subjects showed increased TCRbeta clonality, mostly in about a third.

The method was immunoSEQ multiplex PCR; TCRdb's version includes in-frame clones alone and lacks a portion of them. This sample has fewer than 75,000 clones, each found more than once. Ten or more counts support this clone. Its antigen remains unknown. The source material was peripheral blood mononuclear cells. This TCR came from a person between 18 and 75 years old in good health.

CDR3 DNA (partial): TGTGCCTGGAGTGGGCTGGATGAG. Residues: CAWSGLDE. From start to end, the CDR3 is CAWSGLDEQFF. The chain couples TRBV30 to TRBJ2-1; no clear D. The observed sequence ends 3 residues before the CDR3 terminus, with the missing tail filled in from the germline J gene. The CDR3 length is 11 residues. Germline V CDR1 and CDR2: GTSNPN, SVGIG (reference sequence). V dropped 1 base and J dropped 8 bases, with 6 bases sitting between them.